This paragraph reports one T cell receptor beta chain. Per germline, CDR1 LGHDT and CDR2 YNNKEL (reference sequence). Trimming removed 0 bases from V and 9 bases from J, with 8 bases in between. This CDR3 spans 12 amino acids. This sample stems from a study of blood T cell repertoires in COVID-19. Study details: The samples span acute and convalescent COVID-19 from the United States, Italy and Spain. PBMCs, B-cell-depleted T cells, or T cells provided the cDNA or gDNA that made up the material.

In the source study's methods: Estimated nucleated cell counts came from reference gene primer amplification. Using immunoSEQ multiplex PCR, the repertoire was profiled, and TCRdb retains in-frame clones only, with some absent. The DNA was the basis for D and trimming; V, J and clone size are from that table. Among 210,000 or so clones, around four fifths were seen once, and the ten largest hold less than 3.5%. The sample consisted of peripheral blood. The rearrangement uses TRBV3-1 (or the pseudogene TRBV3-2) and TRBJ2-5, with unresolved D. The clonotype comes from a man in his fifties with active or convalescent COVID-19. As DNA, the CDR3 is TGTGCCAGCAGCCAAGATGTTTCGGCCCAGTACTTC. Translated, it gives CASSQDVSAQYF.